The clone carrying this T cell receptor beta chain was counted ten times or more. Its antigen is unknown. Trimming removed 5 bases from V and 2 bases from J; junction bases left unmatched: 8. The length of the CDR3 is 15 residues. Per germline, CDR1 SGHTA and CDR2 FQGNSA. Molecular barcoded adaptors covering alpha/delta and beta/gamma chains were used on approximately 400 ng RNA. TCRdb processed the reads anew with MiXCR; each CDR3 protein has one entry. The sample lists more than 35,000 distinct CDR3 sequences, 13% to 15% occurring once. This specimen belongs to a study of read filtering for tumor transcriptome and immune sequencing. Study findings and constraints: Around 85% of IR-seq clonotypes had one read, totaling 3% to 4.5% of reads; RNA-seq: approximately 75% and 45%.

The specimen was a population of CD138-negative cells sorted from bone marrow. The origin of this receptor is a donor over 35 with multiple myeloma. This sequence joins TRBV7-2 and TRBJ2-5, with 7 bases matching TRBD1. CDR3 sequence reads: CASSPSRDRQETQYF. In DNA form, the CDR3 reads TGTGCCAGCAGCCCAAGCCGGGACAGACAAGAGACCCAGTACTTC.